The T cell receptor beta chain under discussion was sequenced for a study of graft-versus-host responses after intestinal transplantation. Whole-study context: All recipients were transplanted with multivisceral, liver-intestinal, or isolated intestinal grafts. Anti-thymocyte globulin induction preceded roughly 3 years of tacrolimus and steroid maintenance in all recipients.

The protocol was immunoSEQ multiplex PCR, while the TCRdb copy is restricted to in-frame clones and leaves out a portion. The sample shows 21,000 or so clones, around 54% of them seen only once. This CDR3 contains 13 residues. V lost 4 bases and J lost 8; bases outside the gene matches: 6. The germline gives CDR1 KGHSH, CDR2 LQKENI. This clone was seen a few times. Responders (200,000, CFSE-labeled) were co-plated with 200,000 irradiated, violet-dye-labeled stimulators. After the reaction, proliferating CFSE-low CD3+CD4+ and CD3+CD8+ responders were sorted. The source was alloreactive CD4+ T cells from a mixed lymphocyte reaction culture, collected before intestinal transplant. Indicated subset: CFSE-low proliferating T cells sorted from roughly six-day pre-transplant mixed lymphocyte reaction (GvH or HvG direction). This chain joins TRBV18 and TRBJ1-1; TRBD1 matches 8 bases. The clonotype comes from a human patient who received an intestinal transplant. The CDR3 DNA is TGTGCCAGCTCACGGGGTAGGGACAGGGAAGCTTTCTTT. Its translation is CASSRGRDREAFF.